This TCR beta chain was identified in a study of shared clonotypes between healthy human individuals. General study results and limits: An expected dependence of interdonor clonotype sharing on sequencing depth was noted.

Comment on this clone: The antigen remains undetermined.

V was shortened by 4 bases and J by 5 bases, with 11 bases between the two germline ends. Germline CDR1 SQVTM, CDR2 ANQGSEA. The CDR3 sequence is 12 residues long. Tens of thousands of T cell genomes (approximately 0.2 ug DNA) went into each sorted-subset replicate. In the original processing: Sequence data from immunoSEQ were junction-only and lacked quality scores; consequently, filtering differed. Clones were read by immunoSEQ multiplex PCR, and TCRdb kept only the in-frame ones, dropping some. That table gives V, J and clone size, and the DNA gave D and trimming. The sample lists around 690,000 clones, less than 95% occurring once.

V usage is TRBV29-1 and J usage is TRBJ2-5; unclear D gene. The receptor comes from a young man in good health. Some clones in this sample may be carry-over from other donors' samples. Sequenced sample: memory CD8+ T cells from PBMCs. Noted subset: CD45RO+ cells pooled with CCR7-negative TemRA cells. CDR3 sequence reads: CSVVKLGETQYF. The CDR3 DNA sequence: TGCAGCGTTGTCAAGTTGGGCGAGACCCAGTACTTC.